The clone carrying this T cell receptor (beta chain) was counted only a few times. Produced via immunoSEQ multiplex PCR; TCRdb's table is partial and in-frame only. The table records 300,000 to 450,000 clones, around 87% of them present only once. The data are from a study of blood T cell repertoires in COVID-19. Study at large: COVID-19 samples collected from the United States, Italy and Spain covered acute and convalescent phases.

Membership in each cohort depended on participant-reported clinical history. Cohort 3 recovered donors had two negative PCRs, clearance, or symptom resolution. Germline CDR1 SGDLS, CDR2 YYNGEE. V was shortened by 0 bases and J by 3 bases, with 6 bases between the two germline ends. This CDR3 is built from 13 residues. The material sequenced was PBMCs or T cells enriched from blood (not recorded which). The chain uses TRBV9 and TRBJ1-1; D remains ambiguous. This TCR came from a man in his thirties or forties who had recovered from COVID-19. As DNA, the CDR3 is TGTGCCAGCAGCGTAGACTTAGACACTGAAGCTTTCTTT. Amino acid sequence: CASSVDLDTEAFF.